These T cell receptor beta chains were read from a single sample in a study of blood T cells in healthy people across ages. TCRdb itself ran the 5' RACE reads through MiXCR, one entry per CDR3 protein. The repertoire includes about 1 million distinct CDR3 sequences, 25% of them detected once, and about 0.69% sits in the top ten. The same specimen was also included in a second study, on T cells of mothers and their children.

Sequences were obtained from blood. All receptors come from a girl aged 2-15 years in good health. CDR3s include the opening cysteine and the closing phenylalanine or tryptophan. The D gene is left open where the match is weak. Rows may omit the clone size; those that give it use once, few, many or a size class.

>NA|TRBV7-6|TRBJ1-1|NA
CASSLRGGASEAFF
TGTGCCAGCAGCTTACGGGGGGGGGCCTCCGAAGCTTTCTTT
>NA|TRBV29-1|TRBJ2-2|NA
CSVSEAGRELFF
TGCAGCGTTTCCGAGGCGGGCCGGGAGCTGTTTTTT
>few|TRBV11-3|TRBJ1-4|NA
CASSWDPREKLFF
TGTGCCAGCAGCTGGGACCCTAGAGAAAAACTGTTTTTT
>few|TRBV10-3|TRBJ2-5|NA
CAIIHKTAGQQETQYF
TGTGCCATCATTCACAAGACCGCGGGACAGCAAGAGACCCAGTACTTC
>NA|TRBV2|TRBJ2-7|NA
CASTSWSSYEQYF
TGTGCCAGCACATCCTGGAGCTCCTACGAGCAGTACTTC
>few|TRBV6-2/TRBV6-3|TRBJ2-2|NA
CASSDGVNTGELFF
TGTGCCAGCAGCGACGGGGTGAACACCGGGGAGCTGTTTTTT
>NA|TRBV12-3/TRBV12-4|TRBJ1-2|NA
CASSFSPIPNYGYTF
TGTGCCAGCAGTTTCTCCCCCATTCCTAACTATGGCTACACCTTC
>NA|TRBV3-1|TRBJ2-5|TRBD2
CASSQDSIDSGSSQETQYF
TGTGCCAGCAGCCAAGATAGTATTGATAGCGGGAGTTCGCAAGAGACCCAGTACTTC
>few|TRBV20-1|TRBJ2-1|TRBD2
CSARDQREGMYEQFF
TGCAGTGCTAGAGATCAGCGGGAGGGCATGTATGAGCAGTTCTTC
>NA|TRBV5-1|TRBJ2-1|NA
CASSLEGSRYNEQFF
TGCGCCAGCAGCTTGGAAGGTAGTAGGTACAATGAGCAGTTCTTC
>few|TRBV7-2|TRBJ1-4|TRBD1
CASSLRSVQGSKLFF
TGTGCCAGCAGCTTAAGGTCCGTACAGGGGAGCAAACTGTTTTTT
>NA|TRBV20-1|TRBJ2-7|NA
CSARDLRTSHEQYF
TGCAGTGCTAGAGATTTGCGGACTTCCCACGAGCAGTACTTC
>few|TRBV29-1|TRBJ2-1|TRBD2
CSADRLTSGRADEQFF
TGCAGCGCCGACCGACTTACTAGCGGGAGGGCAGATGAGCAGTTCTTC
>NA|TRBV24-1|TRBJ2-3|NA
CATSWGGAADTQYF
TGTGCCACCAGTTGGGGCGGGGCAGCAGATACGCAGTATTTT
>NA|TRBV15|TRBJ2-7|TRBD1
CATSLNRGYEQYF
TGTGCCACCAGCCTTAACAGGGGCTACGAGCAGTACTTC
>few|TRBV29-1|TRBJ1-1|NA
CSVESTANTEAFF
TGCAGCGTTGAAAGTACGGCGAACACTGAAGCTTTCTTT
>few|TRBV7-9|TRBJ2-7|NA
CASSLRRAGVSYEQYF
TGTGCCAGCAGCTTACGACGAGCGGGTGTCTCCTACGAGCAGTACTTC
>NA|TRBV6-5|TRBJ2-5|NA
CASSPDSRQETQYF
TGTGCCAGCAGCCCGGACAGCCGCCAAGAGACCCAGTACTTC